A single sample is the source of the 18 T cell receptor beta chains below, sequenced in a study of cytomegalovirus exposure and HLA in healthy donors. 13 Jbeta primers and 60 Vbeta primers were used for the PCR. The table came from immunoSEQ multiplex PCR; TCRdb's copy has only in-frame clones and leaves some out. The profile shows 140,000 to 150,000 clones, around 79% of them singletons. What was sequenced was PBMCs. Every receptor here comes from a woman in her thirties or forties in good health and CMV-seropositive.

V is TRBV6-5 and J is TRBJ1-2; TRBD1 matches 9 bases. V trimming: 2 bases; J trimming: 12 bases; junction bases outside the gene matches: 7. The CDR3 has 13 residues. Germline values: CDR1 MNHEY, CDR2 SVGAGI. In nucleotides, the CDR3 is TGTGCCAGCAGTTACACCGACGGACAGGGGCACACCTTC. This gives the protein CASSYTDGQGHTF.

This clone occurred a few times. The rearrangement joins TRBV2 to TRBJ2-2; TRBD1 might be the D (6 bases). Germline V gene data show CDR1 as SNHLY and CDR2 as FYNNEI. This CDR3 comprises 15 residues. V lost 6 bases and J lost 2, with 13 bases in between. CDR3 nucleotide sequence: TGTGCCAGCAGGACCGGGACACTAAACACCGGGGAGCTGTTTTTT. Translation: CASRTGTLNTGELFF. Using reference TRBV2 and TRBJ2-2 for the parts outside the CDR3, the full variable domain is EPEVTQTPSHQVTQMGQEVILRCVPISNHLYFYWYRQILGQKVEFLVSFYNNEISEKSEIFDDQFSVERPDGSNFTLKIRSTKLEDSAMYFCASRTGTLNTGELFFGEGSRLTVL.

The V and J genes are TRBV9 and TRBJ2-6; unclear D gene. CDR3 length: 15 residues. CDR1 SGDLS and CDR2 YYNGEE come from the germline V gene. Trimming pared 0 bases from V and 0 bases from J, leaving 4 bases between. For the CDR3, the DNA is TGTGCCAGCAGCGTAGGGAGCTCTGGGGCCAACGTCCTGACTTTC. This gives the protein CASSVGSSGANVLTF. The variable domain in full, with the rest retrieved from reference TRBV9 and TRBJ2-6, is DSGVTQTPKHLITATGQRVTLRCSPRSGDLSVYWYQQSLDQGLQFLIQYYNGEERAKGNILERFSAQQFPDLHSELNLSSLELGDSALYFCASSVGSSGANVLTFGAGSRLTVL.

V gene TRBV15 combines with J gene TRBJ2-1; possible D gene TRBD1, 5 bases. The CDR3 sequence is 14 residues long. Germline CDR1 is LNHNV and CDR2 is YYDKDF (reference sequence). The germline V and J ends were trimmed by 0 bases and 8 bases, with 11 bases remaining between them. The CDR3 loop reads CATSRDRGLYEQFF. The DNA of the CDR3 is TGTGCCACCAGCAGAGATAGGGGATTGTATGAGCAGTTCTTC. The full variable domain, with the rest looked up from reference TRBV15 and TRBJ2-1, is DAMVIQNPRYQVTQFGKPVTLSCSQTLNHNVMYWYQQKSSQAPKLLFHYYDKDFNNEADTPDNFQSRRPNTSFCFLDIRSPGLGDTAMYLCATSRDRGLYEQFFGPGTRLTVL.

This chain joins TRBV7-9 and TRBJ1-5, with TRBD1 as a possible D gene (5 bases). Trimming took 4 bases from V and 2 from J, leaving 18 bases between them. The CDR3 consists of 17 residues. The germline V gene has CDR1 SEHNR and CDR2 FQNEAQ (reference sequence). The CDR3 sequence is CASSSTAGGLGNQPQHF. Here the CDR3 DNA reads TGTGCCAGCAGCTCGACTGCCGGGGGGTTGGGCAATCAGCCCCAGCATTTT. The full variable domain, completed using reference TRBV7-9 and TRBJ1-5, is DTGVSQNPRHKITKRGQNVTFRCDPISEHNRLYWYRQTLGQGPEFLTYFQNEAQLEKSRLLSDRFSAERPKGSFSTLEIQRTEQGDSAMYLCASSSTAGGLGNQPQHFGDGTRLSIL.

The rearrangement joins TRBV6-1 to TRBJ2-1; 8 bases match TRBD2. V gave up 2 bases and J gave up 6 bases; unmatched junction bases: 0. The germline V gene encodes CDR1 MNHNS and CDR2 SASEGT. The CDR3 contains 13 residues. The CDR3 loop is CASSESGGNEQFF. The CDR3 bases are TGTGCCAGCAGTGAAAGCGGGGGCAATGAGCAGTTCTTC.

This clone was picked up a small number of times. The rearrangement links TRBV6-5 to TRBJ1-4; D gene unclear. Trimming stripped 9 bases from V and 10 bases from J, with 15 bases between. This CDR3 is 12 amino acids long. Germline CDR1 is MNHEY and CDR2 is SVGAGI. CDR3 bases: TGTGCCAGTCGTAGGGAGGGCGGAAAACTGTTTTTT. It yields the protein CASRREGGKLFF.

The V and J genes are TRBV6-1 and TRBJ2-5; 8 positions match TRBD1. The DNA end favors TRBJ2-7, so the J call may be wrong. The CDR3 length is 12 residues. The germline gives CDR1 MNHNS, CDR2 SASEGT. The CDR3 DNA is TGTGCCAGCAGGGGACAGGACTACGAGCAGTACTTC. Encoded protein: CASRGQDYEQYF.

This clone was picked up many times. J is TRBJ1-2 and V is TRBV5-1, with 11 bases fitting TRBD1. This CDR3 is built from 16 residues. V trimming: 1 base; J trimming: 8 bases; junction bases outside the gene matches: 10. In germline, CDR1 is SGHRS, CDR2 YFSETQ. This CDR3 is CASSLTGTGGIEGYTF. CDR3 sequence (DNA): TGCGCCAGCAGCTTGACCGGGACAGGGGGTATCGAGGGCTACACCTTC.

The V and J genes are TRBV4-2 and TRBJ2-3; D not resolved. V lost 0 bases and J lost 3, with 10 bases in between. CDR1 is LGHNA, CDR2 YNFKEQ, per germline. The CDR3 has 15 residues. The CDR3 region has the DNA TGTGCCAGCAGCCAAGATAATGCGTTGACAGATACGCAGTATTTT. Translating gives CASSQDNALTDTQYF.

This clone was seen once. V usage is TRBV2 and J usage is TRBJ2-3, with 11 bases that match TRBD2. The CDR3 is 15 amino acids. The V gene end was trimmed by 6 bases and the J gene end by 7 bases; junction bases not matched to a gene: 9. CDR1 and CDR2 from the germline V gene are SNHLY and FYNNEI. CDR3 nucleotide sequence: TGTGCCAGCAGAGCCGGGACTAGCGGCATACATACGCAGTATTTT. It yields the protein CASRAGTSGIHTQYF.

The chain has TRBV5-1 and TRBJ2-7; 7 bases fit TRBD1. CDR1 SGHRS and CDR2 YFSETQ come from the germline V gene. The CDR3 covers 14 residues. V dropped 1 base and J dropped 2; count of bases not matched to a gene: 3. In DNA form, the CDR3 reads TGCGCCAGCAGCTTGTTAACAGGGGCCTACGAGCAGTACTTC. Its translation is CASSLLTGAYEQYF.

This chain connects TRBV2 to TRBJ2-1; the match to TRBD1 covers 8 bases. The germline V gene has CDR1 SNHLY and CDR2 FYNNEI. Trimming at V came to 8 bases and at J to 0 bases, leaving 3 bases not matched to a gene. The CDR3 has 14 amino acids. The CDR3 DNA reads as TGTGCCAGCTCCGGACAGGGCTCCTACAATGAGCAGTTCTTC. Its translation: CASSGQGSYNEQFF.

The rearrangement joins TRBV30 to TRBJ2-5; TRBD2 aligns across 11 bases. TRBJ2-7 matches the DNA end more closely, so the J call is doubtful. From germline, CDR1 is GTSNPN and CDR2 SVGIG (reference sequence). The CDR3 has 14 amino acids. The DNA for the CDR3 is TGTGCCTGGAGTCCCGGACTAGCGGGTACCGAGCAGTACTTC. This translates into CAWSPGLAGTEQYF.

This clone was detected a few times. V gene TRBV7-9 combines with J gene TRBJ1-4; tentative D call: TRBD1 (5 bases). The CDR3 totals 16 residues. CDR1 SEHNR and CDR2 FQNEAQ come from the germline V gene (reference sequence). Trimming cost V 5 bases and J 2 bases, with 15 bases left between them. CDR3 DNA sequence: TGTGCCAGCAGCCTAAACCTGGGGCGGACTAATGAAAAACTGTTTTTT. Its translation: CASSLNLGRTNEKLFF.

This chain connects TRBV10-2 to TRBJ2-5, with 9 bases that match TRBD2. Matching the DNA end better, TRBJ2-7 makes the J call doubtful. This CDR3 is 15 amino acids long. CDR1 and CDR2 from the germline V gene are WSHSY and SAAADI. CDR3 residues: CASSEELAGPYEQYF. The CDR3 nucleotides read TGCGCCAGCAGTGAGGAACTAGCGGGCCCCTACGAGCAGTACTTC.

The table lists this clone with a count of one. The chain's CDR3 is CASSITGFSGYTF. CDR3 nucleotide sequence: TGTGCCAGCAGTATAACAGGGTTTAGTGGCTACACCTTC. The rearrangement uses TRBV6-5 and TRBJ1-2; D may be TRBD1 (6 bases). The germline V gene encodes CDR1 MNHEY and CDR2 SVGAGI. Trimming cost V 5 bases and J 7 bases, with 14 bases left between them. The CDR3 consists of 13 residues.

V and J are TRBV14 and TRBJ2-3; no reliable D call. Germline CDR1 and CDR2: SGHDN and FVKESK. The CDR3 runs 12 residues. V lost 1 base and J lost 6, with 5 bases in between. The DNA for the CDR3 is TGTGCCAGCAGCCAAGTCTCCGATACGCAGTATTTT. Translated, it gives CASSQVSDTQYF. The full variable domain, completed using reference TRBV14 and TRBJ2-3, is EAGVTQFPSHSVIEKGQTVTLRCDPISGHDNLYWYRRVMGKEIKFLLHFVKESKQDESGMPNNRFLAERTGGTYSTLKVQPAELEDSGVYFCASSQVSDTQYFGPGTRLTVL.